This TCR beta chain was captured in a study of beta chain features in type 1 diabetes. The study's findings and limits: A moderate, significant TCRB CDR3 shortening appeared in type 1 diabetes across four CD4+ subsets.

Isolated RNA was reverse transcribed in full, so expressed TCRB transcripts were sequenced. Here immunoSEQ multiplex PCR was the method, and the copy in TCRdb shows in-frame clones only, minus some. Among 41,000 or so clones listed, 66% were seen once. With respect to this clone: Its antigen is undetermined.

CDR3 length: 15 amino acids. Germline V gives CDR1 SGHAT, CDR2 FQNNGV. V lost 5 bases and J lost 5, with 19 bases in between. The source material was Tregs from blood. This receptor was identified in a man aged 30-40 years with type 1 diabetes. Some clones in this sample may be carry-over from other donors' samples. The chain has TRBV11-2 and TRBJ2-7; maybe TRBD1 (8 bases). CDR3 sequence reads: CASSRGDRRWDEQYF. CDR3 in DNA: TGTGCCAGCAGCCGGGGGGACAGGAGGTGGGACGAGCAGTACTTC.